The next 15 T cell receptor beta chains were all read from a single sample in a study of cytomegalovirus exposure and HLA in healthy donors. Primers for the PCR totalled 60 Vbeta and 13 Jbeta. Here immunoSEQ multiplex PCR was the method, and the copy in TCRdb shows in-frame clones only, minus some. The sample gives around 150,000 clones, around 80% of which show up once; around 14% is in the top ten. Sample: PBMCs. Every receptor here comes from a woman aged 40 to 49 in good health and CMV-seronegative.

The chain joins TRBV2 to TRBJ2-5; no clear D. The DNA end is a closer match to TRBJ2-7, so the J assignment may be wrong. CDR3 length: 16 residues. Germline V gene sequence: CDR1 SNHLY, CDR2 FYNNEI. The CDR3 bases are TGTGCCAGCAGTGCTTCGTCCCGTTCTCCCTCCTACGAGCAGTACTTC. It yields the protein CASSASSRSPSYEQYF.

The V and J genes are TRBV6-7 and TRBJ2-7; D may be TRBD1 (6 bases). TRBV6-7 is annotated as an ORF whose role is uncertain. V lost 7 bases, J lost 3 bases, and 19 bases lay in between. The CDR3 extends over 15 amino acids. In DNA, the CDR3 is TGTGCCAGCAAGCCACAATCAGGGGTCAACTACGAGCAGTACTTC. It specifies CASKPQSGVNYEQYF.

The rearrangement links TRBV7-9 to TRBJ2-1, with 9 nucleotides matching TRBD2. The J segment lost 4 bases and the V segment lost 1 base, leaving 11 bases of the junction unmatched. CDR3 length: 18 amino acids. The germline gives CDR1 SEHNR, CDR2 FQNEAQ (reference sequence). CDR3 region: CASSLGASGGPQYNEQFF. CDR3 sequence (DNA): TGTGCCAGCAGCTTAGGGGCCAGCGGGGGGCCACAATACAATGAGCAGTTCTTC. Looking up the rest from reference TRBV7-9 and TRBJ2-1 gives the full variable domain: DTGVSQNPRHKITKRGQNVTFRCDPISEHNRLYWYRQTLGQGPEFLTYFQNEAQLEKSRLLSDRFSAERPKGSFSTLEIQRTEQGDSAMYLCASSLGASGGPQYNEQFFGPGTRLTVL.

The gene calls are TRBV5-1 and TRBJ2-1, with a tentative D call TRBD1 (5 bases). The CDR3 contains 15 residues. Looked up from germline, CDR1 is SGHRS and CDR2 is YFSETQ. Trimming cost V 4 bases and J 1 base, with 12 bases left between them. The CDR3 sequence: CASSVPQGSYNEQFF. The CDR3 region has the DNA TGCGCCAGCAGCGTTCCGCAGGGATCCTACAATGAGCAGTTCTTC.

The table lists this clone with a count of one. V gene TRBV28 combines with J gene TRBJ2-5, with D possibly TRBD2 on 5 matching bases. V was trimmed by 7 bases and J by 7 bases, leaving 25 bases between them. The CDR3 sequence is 16 residues long. Per germline, CDR1 MDHEN and CDR2 SYDVKM. CDR3: CASIPPPSSNRGTQYF. DNA for the CDR3: TGTGCCAGCATCCCACCCCCTTCTTCTAATCGGGGGACCCAGTACTTC.

CDR3 sequence reads: CASSGVGGADETQYF. Here the CDR3 DNA reads TGTGCCAGCAGTGGGGTAGGGGGGGCGGATGAGACCCAGTACTTC. The gene calls are TRBV6-1 and TRBJ2-5; the D gene is possibly TRBD2 (7 bases). Trimming left V 4 bases short and J 5 bases short, with 17 bases between. The CDR3 consists of 15 residues. The germline CDR1 and CDR2 sequences are MNHNS and SASEGT.

The V call is TRBV20-1, the J call TRBJ1-2, with D hard to call. The germline CDR1 and CDR2 sequences are DFQATT and SNEGSKA (reference sequence). The CDR3 sequence is 11 residues long. Between the trimmed V and J ends, which lost 3 bases and 1 base, there was a span of 3 bases. This CDR3 reads CSARYNYGYTF. The CDR3 nucleotides are TGCAGTGCTAGGTATAACTATGGCTACACCTTC.

V gene TRBV29-1 combines with J gene TRBJ2-3, with a possible D match to TRBD2 (5 bases). Germline V gives CDR1 SQVTM, CDR2 ANQGSEA. The CDR3 consists of 14 residues. V was trimmed by 6 bases and J by 0 bases, leaving 13 bases between them. Here the CDR3 reads CSVRTGLSTDTQYF. The CDR3 DNA follows: TGCAGCGTAAGAACGGGATTAAGCACAGATACGCAGTATTTT.

The V gene is TRBV7-2, the J gene TRBJ2-7; 7 nucleotides match TRBD2. Trimming at V came to 5 bases and at J to 1 base, leaving 5 bases not matched to a gene. The CDR3 has 14 residues. Germline CDR1 SGHTA, CDR2 FQGNSA. The CDR3 sequence is CASSQRGGSYEQYF. In nucleotides, the CDR3 is TGTGCCAGCAGCCAACGGGGAGGGTCCTACGAGCAGTACTTC.

The chain employs TRBV4-3 and TRBJ2-7; 9 bases line up with TRBD1. The trim removed 0 bases at V and 1 base at J, leaving 10 bases unmatched. Germline V lookup: CDR1 LGHNA, CDR2 YSLEER. The CDR3 loop spans 18 amino acids. Here the CDR3 reads CASSQDIFWGTGSYEQYF. CDR3 DNA sequence: TGCGCCAGCAGCCAAGATATATTTTGGGGGACAGGGTCCTACGAGCAGTACTTC.

This clone appeared a few times. J is TRBJ2-1 and V is TRBV19, with 13 bases aligning to TRBD2. Trimming at V came to 3 bases and at J to 5 bases, leaving 1 base not matched to a gene. The CDR3 runs 15 residues. In germline, CDR1 is LNHDA, CDR2 SQIVND (reference sequence). This CDR3 is CASSMGLAGNNEQFF. In nucleotides, the CDR3 is TGTGCCAGTAGTATGGGACTAGCGGGAAACAATGAGCAGTTCTTC.

The rearrangement joins TRBV19 to TRBJ2-1; D perhaps matches TRBD2 (5 bases). Trimming left V 5 bases short and J 7 bases short, with 12 bases between. This CDR3 spans 13 amino acids. The germline CDR1 and CDR2 sequences are LNHDA and SQIVND (reference sequence). CDR3 sequence (DNA): TGTGCCAGTAGTCCAATGGCGGGTAATGAGCAGTTCTTC. Translated: CASSPMAGNEQFF.

The chain couples TRBV19 to TRBJ2-3; TRBD2 is a possible D gene (6 bases). CDR3 length equals 17 residues. V shed 3 bases and J shed 0 bases, with 16 bases lying between them. The germline V gene encodes CDR1 LNHDA and CDR2 SQIVND (reference sequence). CDR3 protein: CASSIFEGGSSTDTQYF. CDR3 bases: TGTGCCAGTAGTATTTTCGAGGGAGGCTCAAGCACAGATACGCAGTATTTT.

The V and J genes are TRBV19 and TRBJ1-2, with TRBD1 matching over 9 bases. V lost 8 bases to trimming and J lost 6 bases; unmatched junction nucleotides: 19. The CDR3 has 17 amino acids. In germline, CDR1 is LNHDA, CDR2 SQIVND (reference sequence). Here the CDR3 reads CASAPDLTGGLLHGYTF. CDR3 nucleotide sequence: TGTGCCAGTGCGCCTGACCTGACAGGGGGATTGCTTCATGGCTACACCTTC.

The gene calls are TRBV7-3 and TRBJ2-1; 12 bases are a match to TRBD1. Germline values: CDR1 SGHTA, CDR2 FQGTGA. J lost 9 bases, V lost 3 bases, and 9 bases had no gene match. The CDR3 sequence is 16 residues long. The DNA for the CDR3 is TGTGCCAGCAGCTTTCTTGGAGGGACAGGGGGCAGTGAGCAGTTCTTC. It is translated as CASSFLGGTGGSEQFF.